The source of this T cell receptor beta chain is a study of OX40 agonist ivuxolimab in advanced cancers. Study in general: One hepatocellular carcinoma and a couple of cutaneous melanoma patients partially responded.

Exclusion applied to patients with autoimmune disease history or systemic immunosuppression. To note about this clone: What it recognizes is unknown.

Findings of the study overall: The specificity for antigen of the expanded peripheral T cells was not determined.

TCRdb's table, derived via immunoSEQ multiplex PCR, lists solely in-frame clones and lacks some. The profile shows under 80,000 clones, more than 85% of them singletons. There are 16 residues in the CDR3. Germline lookup yields CDR1 MGHRA and CDR2 YSYEKL. J gave up 6 bases and V 2 bases, and 7 bases lay outside the gene matches. Sequenced material: CD4+ or CD8+ T cells sorted from blood, taken in a trial of the OX40 agonist ivuxolimab. This chain links TRBV4-1 with TRBJ2-1, with 10 bases aligning to TRBD2. The TCR sequence derives from an adult with an advanced solid tumor such as melanoma, head and neck, liver or kidney cancer. The CDR3: CASSQISSGGPNEQFF. CDR3 nucleotide sequence: TGCGCCAGCAGCCAAATAAGTAGCGGGGGGCCCAATGAGCAGTTCTTC.